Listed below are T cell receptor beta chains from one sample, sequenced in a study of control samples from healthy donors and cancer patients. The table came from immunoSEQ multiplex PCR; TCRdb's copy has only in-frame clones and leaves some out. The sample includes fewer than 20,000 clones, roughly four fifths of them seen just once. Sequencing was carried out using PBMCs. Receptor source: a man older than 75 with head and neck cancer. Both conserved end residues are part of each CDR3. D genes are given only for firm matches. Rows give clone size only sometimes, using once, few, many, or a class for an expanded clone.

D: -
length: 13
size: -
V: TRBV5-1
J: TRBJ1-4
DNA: TGCGCCAGCAGGCGGGGGTCAAATGAAAAACTGTTTTTT
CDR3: CASRRGSNEKLFF

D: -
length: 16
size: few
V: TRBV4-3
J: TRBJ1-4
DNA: TGCGCCAGCAGCCAAGACCCGGCAGGGACTAATGAAAAACTGTTTTTT
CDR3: CASSQDPAGTNEKLFF

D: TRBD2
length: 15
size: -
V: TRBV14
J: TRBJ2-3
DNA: TGTGCCAGCAGCCGAGCGGGGGCCAGCACAGATACGCAGTATTTT
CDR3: CASSRAGASTDTQYF

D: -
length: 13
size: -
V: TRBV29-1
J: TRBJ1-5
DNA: TGCAGCGTTGCGGGGGATAGCAATCAGCCCCAGCATTTT
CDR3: CSVAGDSNQPQHF

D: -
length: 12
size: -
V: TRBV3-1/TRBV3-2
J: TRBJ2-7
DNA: TGTGCCAGCAGCCAAGGGAGGACCGAGCAGTACTTC
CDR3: CASSQGRTEQYF

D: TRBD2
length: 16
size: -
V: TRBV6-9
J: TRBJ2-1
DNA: TGTGCCAGCAGTTATGAGACTAGCGGGGAAAACAATGAGCAGTTCTTC
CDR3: CASSYETSGENNEQFF

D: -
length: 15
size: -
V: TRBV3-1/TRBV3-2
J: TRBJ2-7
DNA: TGTGCCAGCAGCCAAGGTTGGACACCGAACTACGAGCAGTACTTC
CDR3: CASSQGWTPNYEQYF

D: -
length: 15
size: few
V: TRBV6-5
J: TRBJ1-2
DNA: TGTGCCAGCAGACTCGAGACGGGGTCGAGGAACGGCTACACCTTC
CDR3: CASRLETGSRNGYTF

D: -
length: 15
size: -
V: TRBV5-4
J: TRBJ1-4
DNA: TGTGCCAGCAGCCTGGGCCGGGCAACTAATGAAAAACTGTTTTTT
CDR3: CASSLGRATNEKLFF

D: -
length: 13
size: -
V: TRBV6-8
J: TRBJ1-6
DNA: TGTGCCAGCACCAACGATAATGGGACACGCCTCCACTTT
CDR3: CASTNDNGTRLHF

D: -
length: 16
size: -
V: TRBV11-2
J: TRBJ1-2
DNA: TGTGCCAGCAGCTCCTATCCCGGGACACTGGTGTTTGGCTACACCTTC
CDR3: CASSSYPGTLVFGYTF

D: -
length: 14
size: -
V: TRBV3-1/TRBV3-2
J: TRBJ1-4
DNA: TGTGCCAGCAGTCTGGGGGGAACTAATGAAAAACTGTTTTTT
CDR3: CASSLGGTNEKLFF

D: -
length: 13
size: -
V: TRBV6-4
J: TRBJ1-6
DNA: TGTGCCAGCAGTGAAGCACCAGGGACACCCCTCCACTTT
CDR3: CASSEAPGTPLHF

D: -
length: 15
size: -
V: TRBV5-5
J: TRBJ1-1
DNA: TGTGCCAGCAGCTTGGCAGGGGTCATGAACACTGAAGCTTTCTTT
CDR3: CASSLAGVMNTEAFF

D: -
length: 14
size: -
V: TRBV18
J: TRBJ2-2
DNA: TGTGCCAGCTCACCACTGGGTAACACCGGGGAGCTGTTTTTT
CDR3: CASSPLGNTGELFF

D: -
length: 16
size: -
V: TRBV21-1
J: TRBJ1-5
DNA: TGTGCCAGCAGCAAAAGTAGGGACAGAATGGGGCAGCCCCAGCATTTT
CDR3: CASSKSRDRMGQPQHF

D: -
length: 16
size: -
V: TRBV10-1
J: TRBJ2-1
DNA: TGCGCCAGCAGTGATTCAGATCGGGGGTTCTACAATGAGCAGTTCTTC
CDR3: CASSDSDRGFYNEQFF

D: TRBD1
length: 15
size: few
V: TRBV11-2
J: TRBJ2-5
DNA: TGTGCCAGCAGCCTAACCAGGGGGTGGCAAGAGACCCAGTACTTC
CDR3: CASSLTRGWQETQYF

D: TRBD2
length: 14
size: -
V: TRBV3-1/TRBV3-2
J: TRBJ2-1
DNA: TGTGCCAGCAAGAGACTAGCGGGAGACCCTGAGCAGTTCTTC
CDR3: CASKRLAGDPEQFF

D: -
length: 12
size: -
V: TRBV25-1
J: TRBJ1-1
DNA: TGTGCCAGCAGTGATGAAAGTAGAGGGGCTTTCTTT
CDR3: CASSDESRGAFF

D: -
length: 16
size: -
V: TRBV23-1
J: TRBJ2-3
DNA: TGCGCCAGCAGCCCGTTGTTGGGGGTAAGGGCAGATACGCAGTATTTT
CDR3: CASSPLLGVRADTQYF

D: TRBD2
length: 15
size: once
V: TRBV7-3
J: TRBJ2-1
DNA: TGTGCCAGCAGCCCCGGGAGGGCCAGCCGGGGTGAGCAGTTCTTC
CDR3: CASSPGRASRGEQFF

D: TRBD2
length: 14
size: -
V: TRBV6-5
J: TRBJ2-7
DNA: TGTGCCAGCAGGGTGGGACTAGCGGGAGCCGAGCAGTACTTC
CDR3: CASRVGLAGAEQYF

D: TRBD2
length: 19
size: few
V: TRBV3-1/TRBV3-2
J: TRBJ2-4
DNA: TGTGCCAGCAGCCAAGTGGGAGATAGCGGGAGGGGGTACAAAAACATTCAGTACTTC
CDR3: CASSQVGDSGRGYKNIQYF

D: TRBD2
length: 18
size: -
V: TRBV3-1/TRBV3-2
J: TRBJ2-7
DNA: TGTGCCAGCAGCCAACTCGACCGACTAGCGGGGGGCCTTTACGAGCAGTACTTC
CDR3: CASSQLDRLAGGLYEQYF

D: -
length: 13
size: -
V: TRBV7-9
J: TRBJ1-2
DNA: TGTGCCAGCAGCTTCACAGGGATAGATGGCTACACCTTC
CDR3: CASSFTGIDGYTF

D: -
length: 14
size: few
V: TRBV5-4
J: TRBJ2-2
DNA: TGTGCCAGCAGCTTGGGACCAGACACCGGGGAGCTGTTTTTT
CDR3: CASSLGPDTGELFF

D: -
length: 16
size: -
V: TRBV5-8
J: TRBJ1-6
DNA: TGTGCCAGCAGCTTGGTTTCAGGGGCAGGGAACTCACCCCTCCACTTT
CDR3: CASSLVSGAGNSPLHF

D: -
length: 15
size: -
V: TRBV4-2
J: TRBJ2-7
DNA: TGTGCCAGCAGCCAAAAGGGGGACGGCTCCTACGAGCAGTACTTC
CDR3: CASSQKGDGSYEQYF

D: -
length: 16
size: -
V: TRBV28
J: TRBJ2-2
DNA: TGTGCCAGCAGTTTCCCTCGCGGGAAGAACACCGGGGAGCTGTTTTTT
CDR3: CASSFPRGKNTGELFF

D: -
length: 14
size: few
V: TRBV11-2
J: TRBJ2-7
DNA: TGTGCCAGCAGCCCAGGGTACCTCTCCTACGAGCAGTACTTC
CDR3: CASSPGYLSYEQYF